This entry features one TCR beta chain sequence. Its antigen is still unknown. The entry originates in a study of glioma-infiltrating T cells after dendritic cell vaccination. Time point indicated: after dendritic cell vaccination, including at tumor progression/relapse. Data came from immunoSEQ multiplex PCR; TCRdb stores just in-frame clones and leaves some out. The sample gives about 63,000 clones, under 90% of which show up once; roughly 8.5% is in the top ten. The germline V gene has CDR1 SGHTA and CDR2 FQGNSA. V trimming: 5 bases; J trimming: 0 bases; junction bases outside the gene matches: 8. CDR3 length equals 17 residues. Findings of the study overall: Survival was not directly related to TCR clonality in these patients.

The receptor was derived from a human donor with glioblastoma. The J gene is TRBJ1-3, the V gene TRBV7-2; 9 bases map to TRBD1. The material was blood, obtained after dendritic cell vaccination. This CDR3 is CASSPGGTGSSGNTIYF. The CDR3 coding sequence is TGTGCCAGCAGCCCAGGAGGGACAGGGAGCTCTGGAAACACCATATATTTT.